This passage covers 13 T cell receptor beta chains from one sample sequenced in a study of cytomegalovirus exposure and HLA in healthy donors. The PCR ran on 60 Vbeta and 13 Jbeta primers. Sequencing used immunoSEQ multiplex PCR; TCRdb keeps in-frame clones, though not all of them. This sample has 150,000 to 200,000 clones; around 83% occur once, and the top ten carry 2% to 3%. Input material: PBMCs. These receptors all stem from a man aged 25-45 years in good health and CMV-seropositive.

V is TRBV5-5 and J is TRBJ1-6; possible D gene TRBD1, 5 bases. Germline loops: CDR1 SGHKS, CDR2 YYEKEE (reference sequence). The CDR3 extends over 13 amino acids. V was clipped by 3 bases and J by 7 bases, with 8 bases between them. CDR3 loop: CASSSGPNSPLHF. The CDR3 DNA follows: TGTGCCAGCAGCTCAGGGCCCAATTCACCCCTCCACTTT.

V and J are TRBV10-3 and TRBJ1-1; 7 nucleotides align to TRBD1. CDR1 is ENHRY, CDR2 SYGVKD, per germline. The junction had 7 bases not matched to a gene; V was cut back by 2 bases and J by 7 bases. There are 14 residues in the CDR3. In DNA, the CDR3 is TGTGCCATCAGTGAGGGCCACAGGGGTGGTGAAGCTTTCTTT. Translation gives CAISEGHRGGEAFF.

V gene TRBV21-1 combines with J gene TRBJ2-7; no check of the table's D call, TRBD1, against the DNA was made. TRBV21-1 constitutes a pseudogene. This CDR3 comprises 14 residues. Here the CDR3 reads CASSKNDRGHEQYF. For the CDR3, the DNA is TGTGCCAGCAGCAAAAACGACAGGGGCCACGAGCAGTACTTC.

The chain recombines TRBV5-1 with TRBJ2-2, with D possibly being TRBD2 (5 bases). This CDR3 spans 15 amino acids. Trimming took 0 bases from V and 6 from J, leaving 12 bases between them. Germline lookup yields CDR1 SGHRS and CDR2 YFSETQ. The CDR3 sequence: CASSLGSVAPGELFF. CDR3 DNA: TGCGCCAGCAGCTTGGGGTCGGTAGCGCCCGGGGAGCTGTTTTTT. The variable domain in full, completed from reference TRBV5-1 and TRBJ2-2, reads KAGVTQTPRYLIKTRGQQVTLSCSPISGHRSVSWYQQTPGQGLQFLFEYFSETQRNKGNFPGRFSGRQFSNSRSEMNVSTLELGDSALYLCASSLGSVAPGELFFGEGSRLTVL.

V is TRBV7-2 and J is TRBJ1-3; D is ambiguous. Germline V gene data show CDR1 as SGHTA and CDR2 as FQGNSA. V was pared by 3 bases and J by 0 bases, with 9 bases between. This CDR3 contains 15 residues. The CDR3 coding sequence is TGTGCCAGCAGCTTGATTCCGGTCTCTGGAAACACCATATATTTT. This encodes CASSLIPVSGNTIYF.

CDR3 loop: CASSGQGSAPNYGYTF. The CDR3 nucleotides are TGTGCCAGCAGCGGACAGGGGTCCGCCCCTAACTATGGCTACACCTTC. The chain links TRBV6-6 to TRBJ1-2; 9 nucleotides line up with TRBD1. J was trimmed by 0 bases and V by 6 bases; bases with no gene match: 8. The CDR3 sequence is 16 residues long. Germline V gene lookup returns CDR1 MNHNY and CDR2 SVGAGI (reference sequence).

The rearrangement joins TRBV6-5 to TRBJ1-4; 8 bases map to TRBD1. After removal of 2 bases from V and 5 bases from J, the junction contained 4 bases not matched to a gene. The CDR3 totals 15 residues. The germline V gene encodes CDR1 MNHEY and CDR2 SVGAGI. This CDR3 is CASSYRGQENEKLFF. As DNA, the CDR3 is TGTGCCAGCAGTTACCGGGGACAGGAAAATGAAAAACTGTTTTTT.

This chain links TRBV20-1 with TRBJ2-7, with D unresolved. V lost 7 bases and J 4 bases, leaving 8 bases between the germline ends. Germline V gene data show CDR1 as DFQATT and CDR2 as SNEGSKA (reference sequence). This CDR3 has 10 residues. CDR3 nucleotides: TGCAGTGACAGTCAATACGAGCAGTACTTC. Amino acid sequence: CSDSQYEQYF.

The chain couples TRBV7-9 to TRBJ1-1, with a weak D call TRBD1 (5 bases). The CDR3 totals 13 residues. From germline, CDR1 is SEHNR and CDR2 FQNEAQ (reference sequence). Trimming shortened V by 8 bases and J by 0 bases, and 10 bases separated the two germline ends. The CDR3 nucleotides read TGTGCCAGCCGGGGGGGGGTGAACACTGAAGCTTTCTTT. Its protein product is CASRGGVNTEAFF. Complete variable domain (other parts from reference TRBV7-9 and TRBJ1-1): DTGVSQNPRHKITKRGQNVTFRCDPISEHNRLYWYRQTLGQGPEFLTYFQNEAQLEKSRLLSDRFSAERPKGSFSTLEIQRTEQGDSAMYLCASRGGVNTEAFFGQGTRLTVV.

The CDR3 here is CASSVREDNSPLHF. In DNA form, the CDR3 reads TGTGCCAGCAGCGTCAGGGAAGATAATTCACCCCTCCACTTT. J is TRBJ1-6 and V is TRBV9; possibly TRBD1 for D (5 bases). V lost 2 bases and J lost 5, with 8 bases in between. Germline loops: CDR1 SGDLS, CDR2 YYNGEE. This CDR3 comprises 14 residues.

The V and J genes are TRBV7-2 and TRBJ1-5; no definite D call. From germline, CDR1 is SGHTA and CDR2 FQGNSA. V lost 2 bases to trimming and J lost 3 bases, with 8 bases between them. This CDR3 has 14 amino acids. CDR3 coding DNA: TGTGCCAGCAGCTTACGGGTCGACAATCAGCCCCAGCATTTT. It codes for CASSLRVDNQPQHF.

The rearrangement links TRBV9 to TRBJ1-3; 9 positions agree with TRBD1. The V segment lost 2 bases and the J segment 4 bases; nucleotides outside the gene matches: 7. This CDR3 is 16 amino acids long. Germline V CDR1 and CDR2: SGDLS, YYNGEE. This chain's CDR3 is CASSVADRGTGNTIYF. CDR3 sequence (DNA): TGTGCCAGCAGCGTGGCGGACAGGGGAACAGGAAACACCATATATTTT.

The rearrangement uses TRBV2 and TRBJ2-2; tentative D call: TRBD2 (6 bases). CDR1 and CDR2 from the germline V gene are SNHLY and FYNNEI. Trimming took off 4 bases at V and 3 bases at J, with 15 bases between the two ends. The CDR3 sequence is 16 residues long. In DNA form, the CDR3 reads TGTGCCAGCAGTGTTCGGGCCGGGACTCACACCGGGGAGCTGTTTTTT. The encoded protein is CASSVRAGTHTGELFF. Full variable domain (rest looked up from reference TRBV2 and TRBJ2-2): EPEVTQTPSHQVTQMGQEVILRCVPISNHLYFYWYRQILGQKVEFLVSFYNNEISEKSEIFDDQFSVERPDGSNFTLKIRSTKLEDSAMYFCASSVRAGTHTGELFFGEGSRLTVL.